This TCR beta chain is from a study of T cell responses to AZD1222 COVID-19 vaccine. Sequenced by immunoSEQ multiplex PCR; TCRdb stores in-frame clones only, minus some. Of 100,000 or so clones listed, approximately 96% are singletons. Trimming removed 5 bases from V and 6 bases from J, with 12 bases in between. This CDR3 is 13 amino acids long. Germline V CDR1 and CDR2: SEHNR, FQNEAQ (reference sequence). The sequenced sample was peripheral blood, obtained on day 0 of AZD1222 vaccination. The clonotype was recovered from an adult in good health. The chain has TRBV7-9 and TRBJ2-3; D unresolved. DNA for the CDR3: TGTGCCAGCAGCACCCGAGGACCGGATACGCAGTATTTT. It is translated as CASSTRGPDTQYF.